This is a list of T cell receptor beta chains from one sample in a study of cytomegalovirus exposure and HLA in healthy donors. The protocol was immunoSEQ multiplex PCR, while the TCRdb copy is restricted to in-frame clones and leaves out a portion. The table records 180,000 or so clones, about 75% of them present only once. The sample comprised PBMCs. These receptors all come from a man aged 45 to 65 in good health and CMV-seropositive. Each CDR3 is given with its conserved first and last residue. The D gene is left open where the match is weak. Some rows have no size entry. The others give once, few or many, or a class for an expanded clone.

>.|TRBD1|TRBV5-1|14|TRBJ1-5
CASSTGQVSQPQHF
TGCGCCAGCAGCACAGGACAGGTGAGTCAGCCCCAGCATTTT
>.|.|TRBV7-2|15|TRBJ1-4
CASSFQGAANEKLFF
TGTGCCAGCAGCTTTCAGGGTGCGGCTAATGAAAAACTGTTTTTT
>.|.|TRBV5-4|13|TRBJ1-2
CASSSIRNYGYTF
TGTGCCAGCAGCTCTATACGGAACTATGGCTACACCTTC
>.|.|TRBV27|13|TRBJ2-5
CASSRWGAETQYF
TGTGCCAGCAGCCGATGGGGAGCGGAGACCCAGTACTTC
>.|.|TRBV25-1|16|TRBJ1-3
CASSDVRPLSGNTIYF
TGTGCCAGCAGTGATGTCAGGCCGCTCTCTGGAAACACCATATATTTT
>.|.|TRBV5-1|14|TRBJ1-4
CASSIGGEGEKLFF
TGCGCCAGCAGCATCGGGGGTGAGGGTGAAAAACTGTTTTTT
>.|.|TRBV28|13|TRBJ1-1
CASSPPLFTEAFF
TGTGCCAGCAGTCCCCCCTTGTTCACTGAAGCTTTCTTT
>.|.|TRBV6-4|15|TRBJ1-1
CASSASKAMNTEAFF
TGTGCCAGCAGTGCCTCGAAAGCGATGAACACTGAAGCTTTCTTT
>once|.|TRBV19|14|TRBJ2-5
CASSIPTLAETQYF
TGTGCCAGTAGTATTCCGACACTGGCGGAGACCCAGTACTTC
>once|.|TRBV7-2|15|TRBJ2-1
CASSLDWGAYNEQFF
TGTGCCAGCAGCTTAGATTGGGGGGCCTACAATGAGCAGTTCTTC
>once|.|TRBV4-2|15|TRBJ1-1
CASSQEAVMNTEAFF
TGTGCCAGCAGCCAAGAGGCGGTGATGAACACTGAAGCTTTCTTT
>once|.|TRBV4-3|15|TRBJ1-2
CASSQDPPGSDGYTF
TGCGCCAGCAGCCAAGATCCTCCCGGGAGCGATGGCTACACCTTC
>once|.|TRBV18|16|TRBJ1-3
CASSPAAGLVGNTIYF
TGTGCCAGCTCACCCGCCGCAGGGTTAGTTGGAAACACCATATATTTT
>.|.|TRBV7-8|17|TRBJ1-5
CASSLASTPRGNQPQHF
TGTGCCAGCAGCTTAGCCTCGACTCCCAGGGGCAATCAGCCCCAGCATTTT
>.|.|TRBV25-1|13|TRBJ1-2
CASSATANYGYTF
TGTGCCAGCAGCGCGACAGCTAACTATGGCTACACCTTC
>.|TRBD1|TRBV6-1|15|TRBJ1-2
CASSAWDRGKGGYTF
TGTGCCAGCAGTGCTTGGGACAGGGGGAAGGGTGGCTACACCTTC
>.|TRBD1|TRBV7-9|18|TRBJ1-1
CASSLVGGDRGFYTEAFF
TGTGCCAGCAGCTTAGTCGGAGGGGACAGGGGGTTTTACACTGAAGCTTTCTTT
>once|.|TRBV5-1|14|TRBJ1-4
CATSSGTTNEKLFF
TGCGCCACGTCCAGCGGGACAACTAATGAAAAACTGTTTTTT
>.|.|TRBV6-5|14|TRBJ1-3
CASSRTGSGNTIYF
TGTGCCAGCAGTCGTACAGGGTCTGGAAACACCATATATTTT
>.|.|TRBV5-1|13|TRBJ1-5
CASSPSGNQPQHF
TGCGCCAGCAGCCCCTCGGGGAATCAGCCCCAGCATTTT
>.|TRBD2|TRBV5-6|17|TRBJ2-3
CASSPGASGGNTDTQYF
TGTGCCAGCAGCCCTGGGGCTAGCGGGGGAAACACAGATACGCAGTATTTT
>few|TRBD1|TRBV10-3|12|TRBJ2-1
CAIRGSETGFFF
TGTGCCATCAGGGGCAGCGAGACAGGGTTTTTCTTC
>.|.|TRBV7-2|13|TRBJ1-2
CASSPPGGWGYTF
TGTGCCAGCAGCCCTCCGGGGGGCTGGGGCTACACCTTC
>.|TRBD1|TRBV6-6|14|TRBJ2-7
CASSYRTGNYEQYF
TGTGCCAGCAGTTACCGGACAGGGAACTACGAGCAGTACTTC
>.|TRBD1|TRBV7-9|15|TRBJ1-2
CASSLLGQGAKGYTF
TGTGCCAGCAGCTTACTGGGACAGGGGGCAAAGGGCTACACCTTC
>few|.|TRBV5-4|15|TRBJ2-1
CASSWAGTIGREQFF
TGTGCCAGCAGCTGGGCCGGGACGATAGGGAGGGAGCAGTTCTTC
>.|.|TRBV7-9|13|TRBJ1-1
CASSLQGNTEAFF
TGTGCCAGCAGCCTTCAGGGAAACACTGAAGCTTTCTTT
>.|TRBD1|TRBV5-4|17|TRBJ2-2
CASSPDRARANTGELFF
TGTGCCAGCAGTCCGGACAGGGCTCGGGCGAACACCGGGGAGCTGTTTTTT
>.|TRBD2|TRBV7-6|15|TRBJ2-1
CASSLAPAGGTEQFF
TGTGCCAGCAGCTTAGCGCCAGCGGGGGGCACTGAGCAGTTCTTC
>.|TRBD2|TRBV4-1|19|TRBJ2-6
CASSQRSRRGETGANVLTF
TGCGCCAGCAGCCAAAGGTCGCGCCGGGGGGAGACTGGGGCCAACGTCCTGACTTTC
>.|TRBD2|TRBV6-5|13|TRBJ2-1
CASSYAGTREWFF
TGTGCCAGCAGTTACGCCGGGACTAGAGAATGGTTCTTC
>.|.|TRBV7-2|14|TRBJ1-3
CASSLGSAGNTIYF
TGTGCCAGCAGCTTAGGCAGTGCTGGAAACACCATATATTTT
>.|TRBD1|TRBV18|15|TRBJ2-2
CASSPDRGGTGELFF
TGTGCCAGCTCTCCGGACAGGGGTGGCACCGGGGAGCTGTTTTTT